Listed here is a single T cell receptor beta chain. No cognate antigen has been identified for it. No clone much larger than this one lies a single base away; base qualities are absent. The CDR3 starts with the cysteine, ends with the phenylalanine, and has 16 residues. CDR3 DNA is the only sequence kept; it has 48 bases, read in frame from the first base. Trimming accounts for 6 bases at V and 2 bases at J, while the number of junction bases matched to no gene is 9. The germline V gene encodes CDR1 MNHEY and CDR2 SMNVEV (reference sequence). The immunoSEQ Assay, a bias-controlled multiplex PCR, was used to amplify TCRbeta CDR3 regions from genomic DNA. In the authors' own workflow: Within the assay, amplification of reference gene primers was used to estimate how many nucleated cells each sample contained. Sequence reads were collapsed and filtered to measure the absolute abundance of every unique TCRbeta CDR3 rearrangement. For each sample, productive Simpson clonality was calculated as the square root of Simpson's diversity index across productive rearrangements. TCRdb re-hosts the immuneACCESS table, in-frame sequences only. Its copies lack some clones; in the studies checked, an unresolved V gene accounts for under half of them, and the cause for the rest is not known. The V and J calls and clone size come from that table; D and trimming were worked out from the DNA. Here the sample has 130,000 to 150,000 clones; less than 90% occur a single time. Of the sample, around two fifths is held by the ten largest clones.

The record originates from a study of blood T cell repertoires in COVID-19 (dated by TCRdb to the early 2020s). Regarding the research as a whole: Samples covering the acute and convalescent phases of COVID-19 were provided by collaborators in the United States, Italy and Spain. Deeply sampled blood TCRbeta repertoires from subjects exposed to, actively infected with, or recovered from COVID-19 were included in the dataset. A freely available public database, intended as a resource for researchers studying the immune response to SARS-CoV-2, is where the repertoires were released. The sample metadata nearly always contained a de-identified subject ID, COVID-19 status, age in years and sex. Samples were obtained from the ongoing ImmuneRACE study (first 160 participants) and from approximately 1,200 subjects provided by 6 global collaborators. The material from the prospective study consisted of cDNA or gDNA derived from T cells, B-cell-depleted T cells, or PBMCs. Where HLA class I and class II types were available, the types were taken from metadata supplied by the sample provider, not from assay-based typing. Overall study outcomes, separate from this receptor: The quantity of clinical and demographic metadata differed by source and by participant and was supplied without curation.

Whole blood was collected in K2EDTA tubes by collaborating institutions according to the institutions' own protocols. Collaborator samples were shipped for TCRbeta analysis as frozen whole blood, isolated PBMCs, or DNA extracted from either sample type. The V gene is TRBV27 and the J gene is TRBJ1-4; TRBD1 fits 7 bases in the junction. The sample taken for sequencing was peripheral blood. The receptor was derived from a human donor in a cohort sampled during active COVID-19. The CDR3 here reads CASSPDRVSTNEKLFF. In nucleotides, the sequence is TGTGCCAGCAGCCCAGACAGGGTGTCTACTAATGAAAAACTGTTTTTT.